Below are 25 T cell receptor beta chains sequenced from a single sample in a study of early T cells in non-severe SARS-CoV-2 infection. TCRdb fed the 5' RACE reads into MiXCR, producing one record per CDR3 protein. The sample includes 50,000 or so distinct CDR3 sequences, under 15% of them seen just once. Sequencing used whole blood, obtained at baseline. Every receptor here comes from an adult who was a healthcare worker with PCR-confirmed SARS-CoV-2 infection or an uninfected control (not recorded which).

This clonotype was found a few times. V usage is TRBV4-1 and J usage is TRBJ2-1, with D tentatively TRBD1 or TRBD2 (5 bases each). Germline CDR1 and CDR2: MGHRA and YSYEKL. The length of the CDR3 is 14 residues. V was cut by 8 bases and J by 1 base, with 12 bases left in between. The CDR3 sequence: CASGLAGSYNEQFF. The CDR3 DNA sequence: TGCGCCAGCGGACTGGCAGGGTCCTACAATGAGCAGTTCTTC.

This clonotype was observed a few times. This rearrangement joins TRBV7-9 to TRBJ2-7, with D uncertain. V lost 4 bases to trimming and J lost 1 base, with 8 bases between them. Germline V gives CDR1 SEHNR, CDR2 FQNEAQ (reference sequence). The length of the CDR3 is 13 residues. CDR3 sequence (DNA): TGTGCCAGCAGCTCCCGCGCGTCCTACGAGCAGTACTTC. This translates into CASSSRASYEQYF.

The chain couples TRBV18 to TRBJ2-7; 8 nucleotides align to TRBD1. CDR3 length: 16 amino acids. Germline loops: CDR1 KGHSH, CDR2 LQKENI. V lost 2 bases and J lost 3; bases outside the gene matches: 9. The CDR3 protein is CASSPARGTGFYEQYF. The CDR3 DNA is TGTGCCAGCTCACCAGCTCGCGGGACAGGCTTCTACGAGCAGTACTTC.

This clonotype came up a few times. The chain couples TRBV4-1 to TRBJ1-2; D is undetermined. V lost 3 bases and J 2 bases, leaving 19 bases between the germline ends. Per the germline V gene, CDR1 is MGHRA and CDR2 is YSYEKL. CDR3 length: 17 amino acids. The CDR3 DNA reads TGCGCCAGCAGCCAGGCGACGGCAAAGGTCGGCAACTATGGCTACACCTTC. This codes for CASSQATAKVGNYGYTF.

In this sample, this clonotype turned up a few times. This chain connects TRBV29-1 to TRBJ2-5; 11 nucleotides agree with TRBD1. After removal of 8 bases from V and 6 bases from J, the junction contained 5 bases not matched to a gene. Germline assignment: CDR1 SQVTM and CDR2 ANQGSEA. CDR3 length: 12 residues. The CDR3 loop reads CSSGTGGKTQYF. The CDR3 DNA reads TGCAGCTCGGGGACAGGGGGAAAGACCCAGTACTTC.

The table lists this clonotype with a few counts. The chain recombines TRBV11-3 with TRBJ2-1, with TRBD1 identical over 7 bases. CDR3 length: 14 amino acids. Trimming cost V 5 bases and J 6 bases; bases outside gene matches: 7. Germline CDR1 is SGHNT and CDR2 is YENEEA. The CDR3 DNA follows: TGTGCCAGCAGCCCGACAGGGAAACGCAATGAGCAGTTCTTC. Protein sequence: CASSPTGKRNEQFF.

The rearrangement links TRBV19 to TRBJ1-1; D gene unclear. Trimming left V 0 bases short and J 5 bases short, with 7 bases between. This CDR3 has 13 residues. Per germline, CDR1 LNHDA and CDR2 SQIVND (reference sequence). The DNA of the CDR3 is TGTGCCAGTAGTATAGATCAAGCGACTGAAGCTTTCTTT. Amino acid sequence: CASSIDQATEAFF.

The V call is TRBV6-5, the J call TRBJ1-1, with D tentatively TRBD1 (6 bases). Germline V lookup: CDR1 MNHEY, CDR2 SVGAGI. This CDR3 contains 17 residues. Trimming pared 6 bases from V and 2 bases from J, leaving 22 bases between. This CDR3 is CASRQIDRWSGNTEAFF. In DNA form, the CDR3 reads TGTGCCAGCAGGCAAATAGACAGGTGGTCGGGCAACACTGAAGCTTTCTTT.

This clonotype was seen only a few times. The V and J genes are TRBV2 and TRBJ1-2; the match to TRBD1 covers 7 bases. V lost 5 bases and J lost 8; bases outside the gene matches: 8. Germline V gene lookup returns CDR1 SNHLY and CDR2 FYNNEI. The CDR3 is made up of 13 amino acids. The CDR3 sequence is CASSLDREYGYTF. The DNA of the CDR3 is TGTGCCAGCAGTCTCGACAGGGAATACGGCTACACCTTC. The full variable domain, in which reference TRBV2 and TRBJ1-2 provide the parts outside the CDR3, is EPEVTQTPSHQVTQMGQEVILRCVPISNHLYFYWYRQILGQKVEFLVSFYNNEISEKSEIFDDQFSVERPDGSNFTLKIRSTKLEDSAMYFCASSLDREYGYTFGSGTRLTVV.

This clonotype was seen more than once but under ten times. The chain uses TRBV29-1 and TRBJ2-3; D not resolved. From germline, CDR1 is SQVTM and CDR2 ANQGSEA. Between the trimmed V and J ends, which lost 4 bases and 4 bases, there was a span of 9 bases. The CDR3 is 12 amino acids. The CDR3 protein is CSVVVGSDTQYF. Here the CDR3 DNA reads TGCAGCGTTGTAGTAGGTTCAGATACGCAGTATTTT.

Many counts were recorded for this clonotype. The chain is built from TRBV6-2 or TRBV6-3 and TRBJ2-7; D gene unclear. This CDR3 comprises 16 residues. V was clipped by 0 bases and J by 5 bases, with 17 bases between them. Germline CDR1 and CDR2: MNHEY and SVGEGT. The CDR3 bases are TGTGCCAGCAGTTACTCGACACGTCAATACAGTCACGAGCAGTACTTC. Translating it yields CASSYSTRQYSHEQYF.

This clonotype was recorded at least ten times. V is TRBV10-2 and J is TRBJ2-3; TRBD2 matches at 13 bases. The length of the CDR3 is 17 residues. Trimming took 6 bases from V and 3 from J; bases not matched to a gene: 9. From germline, CDR1 is WSHSY and CDR2 SAAADI. The CDR3: CASSRGQLAGGTDTQYF. CDR3 DNA: TGCGCCAGCAGCCGAGGTCAACTAGCGGGGGGGACAGATACGCAGTATTTT.

There are a few counts of this clonotype. The J gene is TRBJ1-2, the V gene TRBV30; D gene unclear. Per germline, CDR1 GTSNPN and CDR2 SVGIG (reference sequence). V shed 2 bases and J shed 5 bases, with 9 bases lying between them. The CDR3 totals 12 residues. This chain's CDR3 is CAWSPRGYGYTF. The CDR3 region has the DNA TGTGCCTGGAGTCCCAGAGGATATGGCTACACCTTC.

The CDR3 DNA follows: TGTGCCAGCAGTTATCTGCACAGCGTTCCGGGCGAGCAGTACTTC. Its protein product is CASSYLHSVPGEQYF. This chain connects TRBV28 to TRBJ2-7; D is undetermined. The ends were cut back, 4 bases at V and 6 bases at J, with 19 bases in the middle. The germline CDR1 and CDR2 sequences are MDHEN and SYDVKM. The length of the CDR3 is 15 residues.

This clonotype showed up just a few times. The chain recombines TRBV24-1 with TRBJ2-3, with TRBD1 matching over 8 bases. Looked up from germline, CDR1 is KGHDR and CDR2 is SFDVKD. The CDR3 length is 15 residues. The ends lost 3 bases at V and 4 bases at J; junction bases unmatched: 5. The CDR3 region has the DNA TGTGCCACCAGTGATCCCCTACAGGGGGCAGATACGCAGTATTTT. Translating it yields CATSDPLQGADTQYF.

This clonotype was counted a few times. CDR3 region: CASSLLMDRYNYGYTF. The CDR3 DNA sequence: TGTGCCAGCAGTCTTCTAATGGACAGATATAACTATGGCTACACCTTC. The chain recombines TRBV6-5 with TRBJ1-2, with D possibly being TRBD1 (6 bases). The CDR3 contains 16 residues. The V end lost 5 bases, the J end lost 1 base, and 17 bases lay between the germline ends. Germline lookup yields CDR1 MNHEY and CDR2 SVGAGI.

In its sample, this clonotype was seen many times. V is TRBV2 and J is TRBJ2-7; the D gene is possibly TRBD2 (6 bases). V lost 5 bases to trimming and J lost 4 bases, with 9 bases between them. This CDR3 is built from 12 residues. In germline, CDR1 is SNHLY, CDR2 FYNNEI. CDR3 DNA sequence: TGTGCCAGCAGTCGGGACTCTTACGAGCAGTACTTC. Encoded protein: CASSRDSYEQYF.

This clonotype was found a few times. The V gene is TRBV28, the J gene TRBJ1-4, with TRBD1 identical over 9 bases. Germline CDR1 reads MDHEN; CDR2 reads SYDVKM. Trimming cost V 10 bases and J 8 bases; bases outside gene matches: 8. CDR3 length: 13 residues. Here the CDR3 DNA reads TGTGCCACCCTGGACAGGGGAAAAGAAAAACTGTTTTTT. This sequence encodes CATLDRGKEKLFF.

The CDR3 sequence is CASSARGQGAYEQYF. The CDR3 DNA sequence: TGTGCCAGCAGCGCGAGAGGACAGGGGGCCTACGAGCAGTACTTC. The genes are TRBV5-4 and TRBJ2-7; TRBD1 matches at 10 bases. The V segment lost 4 bases and the J segment 2 bases; nucleotides outside the gene matches: 6. Germline V CDR1 and CDR2: SGHNT, YYREEE (reference sequence). There are 15 residues in the CDR3.

This clonotype counts as medium-sized. This chain uses TRBV20-1 with TRBJ2-7; 10 bases agree with TRBD2. With V trimmed by 0 bases and J by 2 bases, 7 bases remained unmatched. Germline V CDR1 and CDR2: DFQATT, SNEGSKA (reference sequence). The CDR3 has 16 residues. The CDR3 coding sequence is TGCAGTGCTAGAGATACGTTAGCGGGAGGTACCTACGAGCAGTACTTC. Its translation: CSARDTLAGGTYEQYF.

As regards this clonotype: A much bigger clone sits one base away, suggesting this may be a read error. The chain joins TRBV6-5 to TRBJ2-3; TRBD2 matches 9 bases. There are 18 residues in the CDR3. V gave up 6 bases and J gave up 4 bases; unmatched junction bases: 17. Germline V gene lookup returns CDR1 MNHEY and CDR2 SVGAGI. This CDR3 reads CASRNQFRPAGGSDTQYF. CDR3 DNA sequence: TGTGCCAGCAGGAACCAGTTCCGTCCAGCGGGGGGTTCAGATACGCAGTATTTT.

There are many counts of this clonotype. The chain combines TRBV7-9 with TRBJ2-2; tentative D call: TRBD1 (6 bases). The CDR3 runs to 15 residues. The germline V gene encodes CDR1 SEHNR and CDR2 FQNEAQ (reference sequence). The germline V and J ends were trimmed by 5 bases and 6 bases, with 16 bases remaining between them. CDR3 bases: TGTGCCAGCAGCAGAACAGGGAGTTTGGCCGGGGAGCTGTTTTTT. Translated: CASSRTGSLAGELFF.

The rearrangement uses TRBV12-3 or TRBV12-4 and TRBJ2-1; D gene ambiguous. Between the trimmed V and J ends, which lost 2 bases and 10 bases, there was a span of 6 bases. The CDR3 has 11 amino acids. CDR3 nucleotide sequence: TGTGCCAGCAGTTTAATGCGGGAGCAGTTCTTC. Translated, it gives CASSLMREQFF.

This clonotype was counted only a few times. The genes are TRBV14 and TRBJ2-7; D call uncertain. V gave up 4 bases and J gave up 6 bases, with 10 bases separating them. The CDR3 is made up of 12 amino acids. Germline values: CDR1 SGHDN, CDR2 FVKESK. The DNA of the CDR3 is TGTGCCAGCAGCCCCGGCTTGGGCGAGCAGTACTTC. Translated: CASSPGLGEQYF.

There are a few counts of this clonotype. The chain combines TRBV11-2 with TRBJ2-7; TRBD1 matches at 8 bases. Losses at the gene ends were 6 bases for V and 5 bases for J; bases not matched to a gene: 6. Germline V gene lookup returns CDR1 SGHAT and CDR2 FQNNGV. The CDR3 consists of 13 residues. CDR3 sequence: CASRWTGFNEQYF. The CDR3 coding sequence is TGTGCCAGCAGATGGACAGGGTTCAACGAGCAGTACTTC. Supplemented by reference TRBV11-2 and TRBJ2-7, the full variable domain reads EAGVAQSPRYKIIEKRQSVAFWCNPISGHATLYWYQQILGQGPKLLIQFQNNGVVDDSQLPKDRFSAERLKGVDSTLKIQPAKLEDSAVYLCASRWTGFNEQYFGPGTRLTVT.